Listed below are T cell receptor beta chains from one sample, sequenced in a study of shared clonotypes between healthy human individuals. This table comes from immunoSEQ multiplex PCR, and its TCRdb copy is limited to in-frame clones, with some not included. This sample has about 600,000 clones; roughly 97% occur once, and the top ten carry roughly 0.055%. Sequencing input: naive CD4+ T cells sorted from blood. The receptors come from a woman under 40 in good health. The CDR3 runs from the conserved cysteine through the conserved F or W. The D gene is left open where the match is weak. Not all rows give a size; the values are once, few, many and, for expanded clones, a class.

v_gene,j_gene,d_gene,abundance,CDR3aa,CDR3nt
TRBV5-1,TRBJ2-1,-,-,CASSLRASYNEQFF,TGCGCCAGCAGCTTGAGGGCGTCCTACAATGAGCAGTTCTTC
TRBV27,TRBJ2-2,-,-,CASSLGGFVTGELFF,TGTGCCAGCAGTTTGGGGGGCTTTGTCACCGGGGAGCTGTTTTTT
TRBV11-2,TRBJ2-7,TRBD2,-,CASSSRTSGGGEQYF,TGTGCCAGCAGCTCGAGGACTAGCGGAGGGGGCGAGCAGTACTTC
TRBV30,TRBJ1-2,TRBD1,once,CAWTGTEWGYGYTF,TGTGCCTGGACTGGGACAGAATGGGGCTATGGCTACACCTTC
TRBV11-2,TRBJ1-1,TRBD1,once,CASSFRTGQNTEAFF,TGTGCCAGCAGCTTCCGGACAGGGCAGAACACTGAAGCTTTCTTT
TRBV25-1,TRBJ2-1,-,-,CASTTGQNEQFF,TGTGCCAGCACTACAGGACAGAATGAGCAGTTCTTC
TRBV6-5,TRBJ2-7,TRBD2,-,CASGGREFGEQYF,TGTGCCAGCGGCGGGCGGGAGTTTGGCGAGCAGTACTTC
TRBV7-6,TRBJ2-7,TRBD2,-,CASSLAAGAGVEQYF,TGTGCCAGCAGCTTAGCAGCGGGAGCTGGCGTTGAGCAGTACTTC
TRBV5-1,TRBJ2-7,TRBD2,-,CASSFGTSGRYGHEQYF,TGCGCCAGCAGCTTTGGGACTAGCGGGAGGTACGGCCACGAGCAGTACTTC
TRBV5-4,TRBJ2-3,-,-,CASSSPGTLSTDTQYF,TGTGCCAGCAGCTCCCCCGGGACACTTAGCACAGATACGCAGTATTTT
TRBV29-1,TRBJ2-7,TRBD1,-,CSVSPGQGESVFSYEQYF,TGCAGCGTTTCCCCAGGACAGGGTGAGTCGGTTTTCTCCTACGAGCAGTACTTC
TRBV19,TRBJ1-4,-,-,CASSGIQGAEKLFF,TGTGCCAGTAGTGGAATACAGGGAGCTGAAAAACTGTTTTTT
TRBV6-5,TRBJ1-5,-,-,CASSAQSNQPQHF,TGTGCCAGCAGTGCTCAAAGCAATCAGCCCCAGCATTTT
TRBV4-1,TRBJ1-1,TRBD1,-,CASSQVWDNRGRFRNTEAFF,TGCGCCAGCAGCCAAGTTTGGGACAACAGGGGGCGCTTCAGGAACACTGAAGCTTTCTTT
TRBV10-1,TRBJ2-3,TRBD1,-,CASSGGTAQGTQYF,TGCGCCAGCAGTGGAGGGACAGCTCAGGGTACGCAGTATTTT
TRBV7-3,TRBJ2-7,-,-,CASSLTPDSYEQYF,TGTGCCAGCAGCTTAACCCCCGACTCCTACGAGCAGTACTTC
TRBV10-1,TRBJ2-3,-,-,CASRRGQGLDTQYF,TGCGCCAGCAGGCGGGGGCAGGGGCTAGATACGCAGTATTTT
TRBV9,TRBJ1-2,-,-,CASSVATGSYGYTF,TGTGCCAGCAGCGTAGCTACGGGGAGCTATGGCTACACCTTC
TRBV19,TRBJ2-1,TRBD1,once,CASSADRVLNEQFF,TGTGCCAGTAGTGCGGACAGGGTTTTGAATGAGCAGTTCTTC
TRBV25-1,TRBJ2-1,-,-,CASSDAQGYYNEQFF,TGTGCCAGCAGTGACGCACAGGGCTACTACAATGAGCAGTTCTTC
TRBV6-4,TRBJ1-1,-,-,CASSASIQRHTEAFF,TGTGCCAGCAGTGCCTCGATTCAAAGGCACACTGAAGCTTTCTTT
TRBV6-6,TRBJ2-1,-,-,CASSPDSYNEQFF,TGTGCCAGCAGTCCTGACAGCTACAATGAGCAGTTCTTC
TRBV15,TRBJ2-7,TRBD1,-,CATAGRRGQTYEQYF,TGTGCCACTGCCGGGCGCAGGGGGCAAACCTACGAGCAGTACTTC
TRBV12-1,TRBJ1-5,-,few,CASSLEDNQPQHF,TGTGCCAGCAGCTTGGAGGACAATCAGCCCCAGCATTTT
TRBV10-2,TRBJ2-6,-,-,CASYPPSGANVLTF,TGCGCCAGCTATCCTCCCTCTGGGGCCAACGTCCTGACTTTC
TRBV29-1,TRBJ2-7,TRBD2,-,CSVWEGNEQYF,TGCAGCGTCTGGGAGGGAAACGAGCAGTACTTC
TRBV28,TRBJ2-1,TRBD2,-,CASTGPSGNYEQFF,TGTGCCAGCACTGGGCCTAGCGGGAATTATGAGCAGTTCTTC
TRBV7-2,TRBJ2-2,-,-,CASSLGGVRTGELFF,TGTGCCAGCAGCTTAGGAGGGGTGCGCACCGGGGAGCTGTTTTTT